The following is a TCR beta chain sequence with its context. The clone's antigen remains unknown. No clone much larger than this one lies a single base away; base qualities are absent. The entry originates in a study of T-cell memory formation after mild COVID-19 (dated by TCRdb to 2020 to 2023). General notes on the study: Most TCR sequence clusters were specific to one of the two donors. In a couple of donors, T-cell clones that expanded and contracted after mild COVID-19 were tracked by sequencing TCRalpha and TCRbeta repertoires over time. The cohort comprised two young, previously healthy adult volunteers, one female and one male.

Sequencing used an Illumina NovaSeq 6000. Using 5'RACE with constant-segment primers, TCRalpha and TCRbeta cDNA libraries were constructed, with sample barcodes and unique molecular identifiers added in the process. Trizol reagent was used to extract RNA from every sample. The libraries were amplified in two PCR steps, and the second step added a second sample barcode and Illumina TruSeq adapters. Libraries were sequenced on an Illumina NovaSeq with 2 x 150 bp paired-end reads. Processing in the source paper ran as follows. With migec v1.2.7, reads were demultiplexed and then collapsed into UMI-guided consensus sequences. Using mixcr v2.1.11, UMI consensuses were aligned to TRA and TRB V and J templates and then assembled into clonotypes. A clonotype was counted as expanded or contracted only if both edgeR and NoisET called the change significant, with noise models trained on biological replicates. For edgeR calls, the cutoffs were a false discovery rate-adjusted p below 0.01 and a log2 fold-change threshold of 1. PCA with hierarchical clustering of max-normalized trajectories of the 1000 most abundant clonotypes was used as exploratory dynamics analysis. Each responding clone was given a CD4 or CD8 phenotype based on the CD4+ and CD8+ repertoires, which had been sequenced separately. TCRdb itself trimmed the public reads at Q25 with fastp, ran MiXCR and retained productive beta chains. Rows are unified per CDR3 protein, each entry keeping the most common DNA and genes. TCRdb, not the original authors, processed these V and J calls. The sample table shows around 340,000 distinct CDR3 sequences, and 10% to 15% are seen once. In total, the top ten clones hold about 20% of the sample.

The research as a whole found: Clones contracting from day 15 to 85 had balanced CD4/CD8 phenotypes, while a second wave expanding from day 15 to 37 was biased towards CD4+. Contracting CD4+ clones appeared mostly in the CM and EM memory subsets, whereas CD8+ clones were enriched in EMRA. The detection of some responding clones in pre-infection memory suggests that pre-existing cross-reactive memory T cells joined the SARS-CoV-2 response. SARS-CoV-2 specificity was not confirmed for the second-wave clones peaking on day 37. The study covered only a couple of mild cases, and larger cohorts including severe cases with pre-infection samples were considered necessary.

Ficoll-Paque density gradient centrifugation was the method used to isolate PBMCs. The germline V gene sets CDR1 to SGDLS and CDR2 to YYNGEE. V is pruned by 0 bases and J by 2 bases, leaving 5 bases of the junction without a gene match. Taken from cysteine to phenylalanine, the CDR3 has 17 residues. The DNA shown is the 51-base CDR3, in frame from base 1. The sequencing input was PBMCs or a T cell subset sorted from them (not recorded which). Recombination linked TRBV9 to TRBJ2-3; TRBD2 lines up with 11 middle nucleotides. This clonotype originated in a man aged 18 to 35 who had mild COVID-19 (a few samples of this study predate the infection). The sample titles of this study are shuffled in the database, so cell type and time point are left out; the donor was told from shared clones. At the DNA level, the sequence is TGTGCCAGCAGCGTAGGAACTAGCGGGGGCTACACAGATACGCAGTATTTT. Its translation reads: CASSVGTSGGYTDTQYF.